The 25 T cell receptor beta chains below all came from one sample that was sequenced in a study of blood T cell repertoires in COVID-19. Generated by immunoSEQ multiplex PCR, the TCRdb table keeps only in-frame clones and is missing some. Of roughly 250,000 clones listed, around nine tenths are singletons. Specimen: peripheral blood. All receptors derive from a middle-aged woman who had recovered from COVID-19.

The chain couples TRBV5-4 to TRBJ1-3; 12 nucleotides line up with TRBD1. V shed 4 bases, J shed 1 base, and the junction held 3 bases outside the gene matches. CDR1 and CDR2 (germline): SGHNT, YYREEE (reference sequence). The CDR3 runs to 16 residues. CDR3 protein: CASSQGQGASGNTIYF. The CDR3, as DNA: TGTGCCAGCAGCCAGGGACAGGGGGCATCTGGAAACACCATATATTTT.

This clone occurred once. The sample carries other DNA sequences with the same CDR3. The chain recombines TRBV12-3 or TRBV12-4 with TRBJ1-6; D is possibly TRBD1 (5 bases). Trimming removed 2 bases at V and 7 bases at J, with 6 bases between. CDR3 length: 13 amino acids. CDR3 sequence reads: CASSLTGNSPLHF. In DNA form, the CDR3 reads TGTGCCAGCAGTTTAACAGGAAATTCACCCCTCCACTTT.

The rearrangement joins TRBV5-1 to TRBJ2-7; TRBD2 aligns across 15 bases. The germline CDR1 and CDR2 sequences are SGHRS and YFSETQ. CDR3 length: 18 residues. V lost 0 bases to trimming and J lost 7 bases; unmatched junction nucleotides: 11. The CDR3 reads CASSLDPSGTSGRHEQYF. CDR3 DNA sequence: TGCGCCAGCAGCTTGGACCCTTCCGGGACTAGCGGGAGGCATGAGCAGTACTTC.

This chain connects TRBV4-2 to TRBJ2-1, with TRBD2 matching 10 bases. Germline V lookup: CDR1 LGHNA, CDR2 YNFKEQ. The CDR3 consists of 17 residues. Trimming cost V 3 bases and J 7 bases; bases outside gene matches: 12. The CDR3: CASSHPRAGGPGNEQFF. DNA for the CDR3: TGTGCCAGCAGCCATCCTCGAGCGGGAGGGCCGGGGAATGAGCAGTTCTTC.

The rearrangement joins TRBV4-2 to TRBJ2-7; D uncertain. The CDR3 sequence is 13 residues long. V dropped 1 base and J dropped 3 bases, with 7 bases sitting between them. Germline V CDR1 and CDR2: LGHNA, YNFKEQ. The DNA of the CDR3 is TGTGCCAGCAGCCAAGCTAGGAGCTACGAGCAGTACTTC. Its translation: CASSQARSYEQYF.

The chain links TRBV7-9 to TRBJ2-2; 7 bases agree with TRBD2. With 6 bases clipped from V and 2 bases from J, the junction kept 12 bases outside the gene matches. The CDR3 runs to 17 residues. The germline V gene encodes CDR1 SEHNR and CDR2 FQNEAQ (reference sequence). The CDR3 DNA sequence: TGTGCCAGCAGTGAGAGGGGACTATTTTTAAACACCGGGGAGCTGTTTTTT. Translation gives CASSERGLFLNTGELFF.

The rearrangement links TRBV7-6 to TRBJ1-2; D unresolved. CDR3 length: 15 amino acids. Germline CDR1 reads SGHVS; CDR2 reads FNYEAQ. The germline V and J ends were trimmed by 2 bases and 6 bases, with 16 bases remaining between them. This CDR3 is CASSLFSARLDGYTF. For the CDR3, the DNA is TGTGCCAGCAGCTTATTCTCTGCGCGTTTGGATGGCTACACCTTC.

The chain uses TRBV6-2 or TRBV6-3 and TRBJ1-5; D call uncertain. The germline V and J ends were trimmed by 3 bases and 3 bases, with 15 bases remaining between them. The CDR3 is 16 residues long. The germline V gene has CDR1 MNHEY and CDR2 SVGEGT. The CDR3 reads CASSYPGRGHNQPQHF. The CDR3 region has the DNA TGTGCCAGCAGTTATCCCGGACGGGGTCACAATCAGCCCCAGCATTTT.

J is TRBJ2-6 and V is TRBV7-3; D remains ambiguous. CDR1 is SGHTA and CDR2 is FQGTGA in the germline V gene. V dropped 7 bases and J dropped 2 bases, with 9 bases sitting between them. The CDR3 spans 14 residues. CDR3 sequence reads: CASTVLPGANVLTF. The CDR3 DNA reads TGTGCCAGCACGGTCCTCCCTGGGGCCAACGTCCTGACTTTC.

V and J are TRBV5-1 and TRBJ2-2; TRBD1 aligns across 8 bases. Germline CDR1 reads SGHRS; CDR2 reads YFSETQ. The CDR3 sequence is 14 residues long. J was trimmed by 5 bases and V by 3 bases; bases with no gene match: 3. DNA of the CDR3: TGCGCCAGCAGCTCTAGACAGGGGACCGGGGAGCTGTTTTTT. Its translation: CASSSRQGTGELFF.

V is TRBV11-3 and J is TRBJ2-5; D is uncertain. V was shortened by 4 bases and J by 5 bases, with 8 bases between the two germline ends. CDR1 and CDR2 (germline): SGHNT, YENEEA. The CDR3 extends over 12 amino acids. CDR3 region: CASSYQRETQYF. CDR3 bases: TGTGCCAGCAGCTACCAGAGGGAGACCCAGTACTTC.

This clone was seen more than once but under ten times. This sequence joins TRBV27 and TRBJ1-6; maybe TRBD1 (6 bases). Deletions cut 6 bases from V and 2 bases from J, with 11 bases between. The length of the CDR3 is 15 residues. Germline V CDR1 and CDR2: MNHEY, SMNVEV (reference sequence). As DNA, the CDR3 is TGTGCCAGCAGGGGAGGGGGGGCCTATAATTCACCCCTCCACTTT. This translates into CASRGGGAYNSPLHF.

The chain couples TRBV7-9 to TRBJ1-2; unclear D gene. V was clipped by 4 bases and J by 4 bases, with 19 bases between them. The germline V gene encodes CDR1 SEHNR and CDR2 FQNEAQ (reference sequence). There are 16 residues in the CDR3. The DNA of the CDR3 is TGTGCCAGCAGCTCTACGCGTTTGACAAGCGGCTATGGCTACACCTTC. As protein: CASSSTRLTSGYGYTF.

The CDR3 sequence: CASSRYTGTGSNQPQHF. DNA of the CDR3: TGTGCCAGCAGTAGATATACCGGGACAGGGAGCAATCAGCCCCAGCATTTT. The chain uses TRBV6-2 or TRBV6-3 and TRBJ1-5; 9 nucleotides agree with TRBD1. CDR3 length: 17 amino acids. The germline gives CDR1 MNHEY, CDR2 SVGEGT. The junction had 9 bases not matched to a gene; V was cut back by 5 bases and J by 1 base.

The chain carries TRBV14 and TRBJ2-3; 8 positions match TRBD1. The V gene's germline CDR1 is SGHDN and CDR2 FVKESK. The length of the CDR3 is 15 residues. Trimming cost V 5 bases and J 4 bases; bases outside gene matches: 8. This CDR3 is CASSARTGWADTQYF. In nucleotides, the CDR3 is TGTGCCAGCAGCGCCCGGACAGGGTGGGCAGATACGCAGTATTTT.

This chain links TRBV20-1 with TRBJ2-2; 11 nucleotides match TRBD1. The germline V gene has CDR1 DFQATT and CDR2 SNEGSKA (reference sequence). This CDR3 contains 14 residues. V dropped 3 bases and J dropped 6; count of bases not matched to a gene: 3. In DNA, the CDR3 is TGCAGTGCTAGTAAGGGACAGGGGGCCGGGGAGCTGTTTTTT. It translates to CSASKGQGAGELFF.

This chain joins TRBV11-2 and TRBJ2-2, with D perhaps TRBD1 (6 bases). The V and J ends lost 0 bases and 12 bases respectively, with 26 bases between them. Germline V CDR1 and CDR2: SGHAT, FQNNGV. The CDR3 loop spans 18 amino acids. CDR3 loop: CASSLDRLRQVGDGKLFF. CDR3 bases: TGTGCCAGCAGCTTAGACCGATTAAGACAGGTTGGGGATGGGAAGCTGTTTTTT.

About this clone: Other DNA sequences in the sample encode the same CDR3. This CDR3 reads CASSIGVGSYEQYF. The CDR3 nucleotides read TGTGCCAGTAGTATAGGTGTCGGGTCCTACGAGCAGTACTTC. This rearrangement joins TRBV19 to TRBJ2-7; D gene unclear. This CDR3 region has 14 residues. CDR1 and CDR2 from the germline V gene are LNHDA and SQIVND (reference sequence). Trimming removed 1 base at V and 1 base at J, with 8 bases between.

The chain employs TRBV4-3 and TRBJ1-3; 9 nucleotides align to TRBD1. The CDR3 spans 16 residues. Germline CDR1 and CDR2: LGHNA and YSLEER. V lost 1 base and J lost 2; bases outside the gene matches: 3. CDR3: CASSQAQGAPGNTIYF. The CDR3 DNA reads TGCGCCAGCAGCCAAGCACAGGGGGCCCCTGGAAACACCATATATTTT.

The chain employs TRBV4-2 and TRBJ1-4; the D is unclear. CDR1 is LGHNA and CDR2 is YNFKEQ in the germline V gene. This CDR3 has 16 residues. Trimming removed 4 bases from V and 2 bases from J, with 14 bases in between. The CDR3 nucleotides read TGTGCCAGCAGCCGGGCAAGAGATACTACTAATGAAAAACTGTTTTTT. Encoded protein: CASSRARDTTNEKLFF.

This clone appeared a few times. J is TRBJ2-7 and V is TRBV7-2, with D perhaps TRBD2 (6 bases). The CDR3 has 15 amino acids. V lost 1 base and J 3 bases, leaving 13 bases between the germline ends. Per the germline V gene, CDR1 is SGHTA and CDR2 is FQGNSA. This CDR3 reads CASSLGGTGDYEQYF. The CDR3, as DNA: TGTGCCAGCAGCTTAGGGGGCACGGGGGACTACGAGCAGTACTTC.

V gene TRBV28 combines with J gene TRBJ1-3; 8 bases are shared with TRBD1. The CDR3 runs to 17 residues. Germline V gene lookup returns CDR1 MDHEN and CDR2 SYDVKM. Trimming cost V 4 bases and J 0 bases; bases outside gene matches: 8. The CDR3: CASSSRTGSRSGNTIYF. CDR3 in DNA: TGTGCCAGCAGTTCGCGGACAGGGTCTCGCTCTGGAAACACCATATATTTT.

The rearrangement links TRBV5-8 to TRBJ2-5, with TRBD1 matching 7 bases. The germline V gene encodes CDR1 SGHTS and CDR2 YDEGEE. The CDR3 extends over 15 amino acids. V shed 2 bases, J shed 2 bases, and the junction held 6 bases outside the gene matches. For the CDR3, the DNA is TGTGCCAGCAGCTTCTCCGGGGACAGACAAGAGACCCAGTACTTC. Translation: CASSFSGDRQETQYF. Combining the CDR3 with reference TRBV5-8 and TRBJ2-5 gives the whole variable domain EAGVTQSPTHLIKTRGQQATLRCSPISGHTSVYWYQQALGLGLQFLLWYDEGEERNRGNFPPRFSGRQFPNYSSELNVNALELEDSALYLCASSFSGDRQETQYFGPGTRLLVL.

The chain combines TRBV20-1 with TRBJ1-2, with a possible D match to TRBD1 (6 bases). CDR3 length: 11 residues. V lost 1 base and J lost 8, with 8 bases in between. Germline lookup yields CDR1 DFQATT and CDR2 SNEGSKA (reference sequence). CDR3: CSARATGGYTF. In DNA, the CDR3 is TGCAGTGCTAGAGCTACAGGGGGCTACACCTTC.

This clone was seen once. V usage is TRBV27 and J usage is TRBJ1-2; tentative D call: TRBD1 (6 bases). CDR3 length equals 13 residues. CDR1 is MNHEY and CDR2 is SMNVEV in the germline V gene (reference sequence). V shed 6 bases and J shed 1 base, with 9 bases lying between them. The CDR3 here is CASRRTVNYGYTF. Here the CDR3 DNA reads TGTGCCAGCAGGAGGACAGTTAACTATGGCTACACCTTC.